Sequencing of this TCR beta chain was carried out in a study of CD8+ T cells in alopecia areata. Looking at the study overall: Oral tofacitinib, 5 to 10 mg twice daily, was given in an open-label trial. Treatment with tofacitinib (6 to 18 months) was followed by 6 months off drug.

This clone was seen once. RNA extraction and reverse transcription yielded cDNA as sequencing template. Some clones are missing from TCRdb's copy, which holds only in-frame ones; the method was immunoSEQ multiplex PCR. The data contain fewer than 250,000 clones, about three fifths of them seen just once; the ten biggest clones take up less than 0.8%. V lost 0 bases and J lost 4, with 6 bases in between. The CDR3 totals 14 residues. The germline CDR1 and CDR2 sequences are LNHNV and YYDKDF (reference sequence). The sample's treatment: oral pan-JAK inhibitor, 5-10 mg twice daily. The source of this sequence is a human donor with alopecia areata. The chain is built from TRBV15 and TRBJ2-2; unclear D gene. Source: CD4+ T cells sorted from blood, taken at week 4, from a patient treated with tofacitinib. As DNA, the CDR3 is TGTGCCACCAGCAGAGATTCTGGCACCGGGGAGCTGTTTTTT. Encoded protein: CATSRDSGTGELFF.